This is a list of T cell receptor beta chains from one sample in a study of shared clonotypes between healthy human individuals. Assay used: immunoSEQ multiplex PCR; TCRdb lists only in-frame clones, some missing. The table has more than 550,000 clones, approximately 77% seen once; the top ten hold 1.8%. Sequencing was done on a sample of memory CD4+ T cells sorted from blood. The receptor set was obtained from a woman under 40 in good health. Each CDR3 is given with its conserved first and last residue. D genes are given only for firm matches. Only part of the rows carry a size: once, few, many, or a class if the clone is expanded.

CDR3aa: CASSSPLARNIQYF
CDR3nt: TGTGCCAGCAGCTCCCCCCTAGCGCGTAACATTCAGTACTTC
d_gene: NA
abundance: NA
j_gene: TRBJ2-4
v_gene: TRBV27

CDR3aa: CATRSGNQPQHF
CDR3nt: TGTGCCACCCGGAGCGGCAATCAGCCCCAGCATTTT
d_gene: NA
abundance: NA
j_gene: TRBJ1-5
v_gene: TRBV28

CDR3aa: CASSHSRTWEAGQYF
CDR3nt: TGCGCCAGCAGCCATTCGCGGACTTGGGAGGCGGGACAGTACTTC
d_gene: NA
abundance: NA
j_gene: TRBJ2-5
v_gene: TRBV4-1

CDR3aa: CASSIVRGLDQPQHF
CDR3nt: TGTGCCAGTAGTATAGTAAGGGGCTTGGATCAGCCCCAGCATTTT
d_gene: NA
abundance: NA
j_gene: TRBJ1-5
v_gene: TRBV19

CDR3aa: CASLPRHSGNYNEQFF
CDR3nt: TGTGCCAGTCTTCCCAGGCATAGCGGGAACTACAATGAGCAGTTCTTC
d_gene: TRBD2
abundance: few
j_gene: TRBJ2-1
v_gene: TRBV19

CDR3aa: CASISAPGLGGKLFF
CDR3nt: TGTGCCAGCATCTCCGCACCGGGACTCGGGGGAAAACTGTTTTTT
d_gene: NA
abundance: once
j_gene: TRBJ1-4
v_gene: TRBV28

CDR3aa: CASSGSQGLDTQYF
CDR3nt: TGTGCCAGTAGTGGCTCTCAGGGGTTGGATACGCAGTATTTT
d_gene: NA
abundance: few
j_gene: TRBJ2-3
v_gene: TRBV19

CDR3aa: CASSYSGDQETQYF
CDR3nt: TGCGCCAGCAGCTACTCCGGGGATCAAGAGACCCAGTACTTC
d_gene: NA
abundance: NA
j_gene: TRBJ2-5
v_gene: TRBV5-1

CDR3aa: CAISELAGVQTQYF
CDR3nt: TGTGCCATCAGTGAACTAGCGGGAGTCCAGACCCAGTACTTC
d_gene: TRBD2
abundance: NA
j_gene: TRBJ2-5
v_gene: TRBV10-3

CDR3aa: CASTTGWDQPQHF
CDR3nt: TGTGCCAGCACGACAGGGTGGGATCAGCCCCAGCATTTT
d_gene: TRBD1
abundance: NA
j_gene: TRBJ1-5
v_gene: TRBV18

CDR3aa: CASSIPPTDTQYF
CDR3nt: TGTGCCAGTAGTATCCCACCTACAGATACGCAGTATTTT
d_gene: NA
abundance: NA
j_gene: TRBJ2-3
v_gene: TRBV19

CDR3aa: CASSQDEGGRGAFF
CDR3nt: TGTGCCAGCAGCCAAGATGAGGGAGGACGTGGGGCTTTCTTT
d_gene: NA
abundance: NA
j_gene: TRBJ1-1
v_gene: TRBV14

CDR3aa: CASSQGSGVGETQYF
CDR3nt: TGCGCCAGCAGCCAAGGGTCGGGGGTTGGCGAGACCCAGTACTTC
d_gene: NA
abundance: NA
j_gene: TRBJ2-5
v_gene: TRBV4-1

CDR3aa: CASSYGGDEGNIQYF
CDR3nt: TGTGCCAGCAGTTACGGGGGGGACGAAGGGAACATTCAGTACTTC
d_gene: TRBD2
abundance: NA
j_gene: TRBJ2-4
v_gene: TRBV6-5

CDR3aa: CASSETSYGYTF
CDR3nt: TGTGCCAGCAGTGAAACAAGCTATGGCTACACCTTC
d_gene: NA
abundance: NA
j_gene: TRBJ1-2
v_gene: TRBV6-1

CDR3aa: CASSQVGPSFSGANVLTF
CDR3nt: TGCGCCAGCAGCCAAGTGGGACCTTCCTTCTCTGGGGCCAACGTCCTGACTTTC
d_gene: NA
abundance: NA
j_gene: TRBJ2-6
v_gene: TRBV4-1

CDR3aa: CASSFGDWDTEAFF
CDR3nt: TGTGCCAGCAGTTTCGGTGACTGGGACACTGAAGCTTTCTTT
d_gene: NA
abundance: once
j_gene: TRBJ1-1
v_gene: TRBV28

CDR3aa: CASSADANTEAFF
CDR3nt: TGTGCCAGCAGCGCGGACGCGAACACTGAAGCTTTCTTT
d_gene: NA
abundance: NA
j_gene: TRBJ1-1
v_gene: TRBV11-2

CDR3aa: CASSLSSIYNEQFF
CDR3nt: TGTGCCAGCAGTTTGTCAAGCATTTACAATGAGCAGTTCTTC
d_gene: NA
abundance: NA
j_gene: TRBJ2-1
v_gene: TRBV27

CDR3aa: CASSPGGRRYNEQFF
CDR3nt: TGTGCCAGCAGCCCAGGGGGCAGGAGATACAATGAGCAGTTCTTC
d_gene: TRBD1
abundance: NA
j_gene: TRBJ2-1
v_gene: TRBV11-2

CDR3aa: CAWTGGPTYGYTF
CDR3nt: TGTGCCTGGACAGGGGGTCCAACTTATGGCTACACCTTC
d_gene: TRBD1
abundance: NA
j_gene: TRBJ1-2
v_gene: TRBV30

CDR3aa: CAWSVGGQGGFTEAFF
CDR3nt: TGTGCCTGGAGTGTCGGGGGACAGGGGGGCTTCACTGAAGCTTTCTTT
d_gene: TRBD1
abundance: NA
j_gene: TRBJ1-1
v_gene: TRBV30

CDR3aa: CASSRDRAPNTGELFF
CDR3nt: TGTGCCAGCAGCCGGGACAGGGCCCCGAACACCGGGGAGCTGTTTTTT
d_gene: TRBD1
abundance: NA
j_gene: TRBJ2-2
v_gene: TRBV7-9

CDR3aa: CASRHRGGMNTEAFF
CDR3nt: TGTGCCAGTAGACACCGCGGGGGGATGAACACTGAAGCTTTCTTT
d_gene: NA
abundance: NA
j_gene: TRBJ1-1
v_gene: TRBV19

CDR3aa: CASSITSGTYEQYF
CDR3nt: TGTGCCAGTAGTATTACTAGCGGTACCTACGAGCAGTACTTC
d_gene: TRBD2
abundance: once
j_gene: TRBJ2-7
v_gene: TRBV19

CDR3aa: CASRASLTDTQYF
CDR3nt: TGTGCCAGCAGGGCGTCCCTCACAGATACGCAGTATTTT
d_gene: NA
abundance: NA
j_gene: TRBJ2-3
v_gene: TRBV6-5

CDR3aa: CASSYSGAANQPQHF
CDR3nt: TGTGCCAGCAGTTATTCAGGGGCGGCGAATCAGCCCCAGCATTTT
d_gene: NA
abundance: few
j_gene: TRBJ1-5
v_gene: TRBV6-5

CDR3aa: CAWSGGTLLAKNIQYF
CDR3nt: TGTGCCTGGAGTGGGGGGACTTTATTAGCCAAAAACATTCAGTACTTC
d_gene: NA
abundance: NA
j_gene: TRBJ2-4
v_gene: TRBV30

CDR3aa: CASSWGDSTDTQYF
CDR3nt: TGTGCCAGCAGCTGGGGGGACTCCACAGATACGCAGTATTTT
d_gene: NA
abundance: once
j_gene: TRBJ2-3
v_gene: TRBV6-6